The 15 T cell receptor beta chains given below trace back to one sample, sequenced in a study of blood T cell repertoires in COVID-19. TCRdb's table, derived via immunoSEQ multiplex PCR, lists solely in-frame clones and lacks some. The repertoire holds some 260,000 clones, with 90% to 95% as singletons. Sequencing was performed on PBMCs or T cells enriched from blood (not recorded which). The source is a woman under 30 who had recovered from COVID-19.

The genes are TRBV6-2 or TRBV6-3 and TRBJ2-5, with D perhaps matching TRBD1 (5 bases). The CDR3 spans 15 residues. The ends were cut back, 1 base at V and 5 bases at J, with 14 bases in the middle. Germline CDR1 is MNHEY and CDR2 is SVGEGT. This chain's CDR3 is CASSYFGREPETQYF. CDR3 in DNA: TGTGCCAGCAGTTACTTTGGCAGGGAACCCGAGACCCAGTACTTC.

CDR3 sequence reads: CASSPEGLDLPYEQYF. The CDR3 DNA follows: TGTGCCAGCAGCCCAGAGGGACTAGATCTTCCCTACGAGCAGTACTTC. This rearrangement joins TRBV7-2 to TRBJ2-7, with TRBD2 matching 8 bases. The V segment lost 5 bases and the J segment 2 bases; nucleotides outside the gene matches: 11. Per the germline V gene, CDR1 is SGHTA and CDR2 is FQGNSA. The CDR3 covers 16 residues.

The V gene is TRBV5-6, the J gene TRBJ2-6; D not certain. The V end lost 7 bases, the J end lost 0 bases, and 5 bases lay between the germline ends. The germline V gene encodes CDR1 SGHDT and CDR2 YYEEEE. The CDR3 extends over 13 amino acids. CDR3 amino acids: CASRSSGANVLTF. Written as DNA, the CDR3 is TGTGCCAGCCGTTCCTCTGGGGCCAACGTCCTGACTTTC.

This chain connects TRBV3-1 (or the pseudogene TRBV3-2) to TRBJ2-1, with 10 positions matching TRBD1. After removal of 7 bases from V and 5 bases from J, the junction contained 8 bases not matched to a gene. The germline gives CDR1 LGHDT, CDR2 YNNKEL (reference sequence). The CDR3 runs to 15 residues. CDR3 nucleotides: TGTGCCAGCACGAAATGGACAGGGGGGGACAATGAGCAGTTCTTC. Protein product: CASTKWTGGDNEQFF.

The chain carries TRBV13 and TRBJ1-2, with 8 bases fitting TRBD1. Germline loops: CDR1 PRHDT, CDR2 FYEKMQ (reference sequence). This CDR3 spans 16 amino acids. Trimming at V came to 4 bases and at J to 0 bases, leaving 7 bases not matched to a gene. CDR3: CASSSSGTGANYGYTF. CDR3 DNA: TGTGCCAGCAGCTCCTCCGGGACAGGAGCTAACTATGGCTACACCTTC.

The V and J genes are TRBV19 and TRBJ1-4; tentatively, D is TRBD1 (5 bases). The CDR3 length is 15 residues. Between the trimmed V and J ends, which lost 3 bases and 11 bases, there was a span of 19 bases. The V gene's germline CDR1 is LNHDA and CDR2 SQIVND (reference sequence). The CDR3 nucleotides are TGTGCCAGTAGTATCGATCCCAGGGAGGGTGGGAAACTGTTTTTT. This sequence encodes CASSIDPREGGKLFF. The entire variable domain, with the rest obtained from reference TRBV19 and TRBJ1-4, is as follows: DGGITQSPKYLFRKEGQNVTLSCEQNLNHDAMYWYRQDPGQGLRLIYYSQIVNDFQKGDIAEGYSVSREKKESFPLTVTSAQKNPTAFYLCASSIDPREGGKLFFGSGTQLSVL.

CDR3 nucleotide sequence: TGTGCCAGCAGTAGACTTGAGGAAAAACTGTTTTTT. Translating it yields CASSRLEEKLFF. V is TRBV28 and J is TRBJ1-4; D gene ambiguous. Germline-derived CDR1 and CDR2 are MDHEN and SYDVKM. CDR3 length: 12 residues. V lost 5 bases to trimming and J lost 8 bases, with 9 bases between them.

The rearrangement joins TRBV19 to TRBJ2-3; D gene uncertain. With 4 bases removed from V and 6 bases from J, the gap between germline ends came to 14 bases. Looked up from germline, CDR1 is LNHDA and CDR2 is SQIVND (reference sequence). The CDR3 loop spans 14 amino acids. The CDR3 DNA reads as TGTGCCAGTAGTACCGAGGCGAGTTCGGATACGCAGTATTTT. It encodes CASSTEASSDTQYF. Drawing the rest from reference TRBV19 and TRBJ2-3, the complete variable domain is DGGITQSPKYLFRKEGQNVTLSCEQNLNHDAMYWYRQDPGQGLRLIYYSQIVNDFQKGDIAEGYSVSREKKESFPLTVTSAQKNPTAFYLCASSTEASSDTQYFGPGTRLTVL.

This sequence joins TRBV6-5 and TRBJ2-2; TRBD1 might be the D (6 bases). V gave up 5 bases and J gave up 6 bases, with 16 bases separating them. Germline loops: CDR1 MNHEY, CDR2 SVGAGI. The CDR3 spans 15 residues. The CDR3 loop is CASSQTGSHAGELFF. Written as DNA, the CDR3 is TGTGCCAGCAGTCAGACAGGATCCCACGCCGGGGAGCTGTTTTTT.

The gene calls are TRBV18 and TRBJ1-2; D is perhaps TRBD1 (6 bases). The CDR3 contains 14 residues. V dropped 3 bases and J dropped 3 bases, with 11 bases sitting between them. Per germline, CDR1 KGHSH and CDR2 LQKENI. The CDR3 coding sequence is TGTGCCAGCTCACCCAACCAGGGGCACTATGGCTACACCTTC. As protein: CASSPNQGHYGYTF.

CDR3 loop: CASSSAGNTEAFF. The CDR3 coding sequence is TGTGCCAGCTCATCGGCAGGGAACACTGAAGCTTTCTTT. The chain couples TRBV18 to TRBJ1-1; D not resolved. The V and J ends lost 5 bases and 1 base respectively, with 8 bases between them. The CDR3 is 13 residues long. Germline CDR1 and CDR2: KGHSH and LQKENI.

The J gene is TRBJ1-2, the V gene TRBV7-8; 7 bases agree with TRBD1. Germline V gives CDR1 SGHVS, CDR2 FQNEAQ. Germline trimming cut 3 bases from V and 3 bases from J; bases unmatched to any gene: 10. CDR3 length: 16 residues. The CDR3 protein is CASSLETGADDYGYTF. As DNA, the CDR3 is TGTGCCAGCAGCTTGGAAACAGGGGCGGATGACTATGGCTACACCTTC. Filled out from reference TRBV7-8 and TRBJ1-2, the complete variable domain reads GAGVSQSPRYKVAKRGQDVALRCDPISGHVSLFWYQQALGQGPEFLTYFQNEAQLDKSGLPSDRFFAERPEGSVSTLKIQRTQQEDSAVYLCASSLETGADDYGYTFGSGTRLTVV.

The V and J genes are TRBV19 and TRBJ2-7; 8 nucleotides agree with TRBD2. Germline V gene lookup returns CDR1 LNHDA and CDR2 SQIVND (reference sequence). CDR3 length: 19 residues. Trimming at V came to 4 bases and at J to 4 bases, leaving 21 bases not matched to a gene. CDR3 protein: CASSKFPGGQAGPSYEQYF. CDR3 in DNA: TGTGCCAGTAGTAAGTTCCCGGGGGGGCAGGCAGGTCCATCTTACGAGCAGTACTTC.

The CDR3 spells CASSAETTGNTEAFF. For the CDR3, the DNA is TGCGCCAGCAGTGCAGAGACCACAGGTAACACTGAAGCTTTCTTT. The rearrangement joins TRBV10-1 to TRBJ1-1; tentative D call: TRBD1 (5 bases). The CDR3 consists of 15 residues. Germline V gives CDR1 WNHNN, CDR2 SYGVQD (reference sequence). V gave up 4 bases and J gave up 2 bases, with 14 bases separating them.

J is TRBJ2-7 and V is TRBV4-1; no clear D gene. This CDR3 is built from 16 residues. CDR1 is MGHRA and CDR2 is YSYEKL in the germline V gene. V shed 3 bases and J shed 2 bases, with 17 bases lying between them. CDR3 loop: CASSQFLATLPYEQYF. CDR3 DNA: TGCGCCAGCAGCCAGTTCCTGGCGACATTACCCTACGAGCAGTACTTC.